Each of the 27 T cell receptor beta chains below was sequenced from the same sample in a study of radiotherapy plus CTLA-4 blockade in lung cancer. The data were produced by immunoSEQ multiplex PCR, yet TCRdb's version contains in-frame clones alone and is incomplete. The top ten clones hold around 2.8% of a sample with over 85,000 clones, 65% to 75% of them seen once. This specimen consisted of peripheral blood, obtained from a patient treated with radiotherapy plus ipilimumab. The receptors shown here come from a human donor with non-small cell lung cancer who had a partial response to radiotherapy plus ipilimumab. Some clones in this sample may be carry-over from other donors' samples.

V gene TRBV4-2 combines with J gene TRBJ2-5; 12 nucleotides match TRBD2. Germline-derived CDR1 and CDR2 are LGHNA and YNFKEQ. The CDR3 runs to 18 residues. V lost 0 bases, J lost 1 base, and 6 bases stayed unmatched. CDR3 bases: TGTGCCAGCAGCCAAGACCTAGCGGGGGGGCCGTTCCAAGAGACCCAGTACTTC. It translates to CASSQDLAGGPFQETQYF.

The rearrangement uses TRBV6-4 and TRBJ2-7; D gene ambiguous. Germline V gives CDR1 MRHNA, CDR2 SNTAGT. The CDR3 length is 13 residues. The ends were cut back, 3 bases at V and 9 bases at J, with 15 bases in the middle. CDR3 DNA: TGTGCCAGCAGTGAAGCCACGGGTACGACGCAGTACTTC. As protein: CASSEATGTTQYF.

This chain links TRBV7-9 with TRBJ1-1; a weak D match, TRBD1 (5 bases). V gave up 4 bases and J gave up 5 bases, with 23 bases separating them. The length of the CDR3 is 17 residues. Germline lookup yields CDR1 SEHNR and CDR2 FQNEAQ (reference sequence). The CDR3 reads CASSSLGRREGRTEAFF. The CDR3 DNA reads TGTGCCAGCAGCTCCTTAGGGCGGCGGGAGGGGAGGACTGAAGCTTTCTTT.

The chain links TRBV7-9 to TRBJ1-1; perhaps TRBD1 as D (5 bases). Germline CDR1 SEHNR, CDR2 FQNEAQ (reference sequence). CDR3 length: 13 residues. V was pared by 4 bases and J by 1 base, with 7 bases between. CDR3: CASSSQGNTEAFF. CDR3 nucleotides: TGTGCCAGCAGCTCTCAGGGGAACACTGAAGCTTTCTTT.

The chain is built from TRBV4-3 and TRBJ1-1; the D is unclear. In germline, CDR1 is LGHNA, CDR2 YSLEER. The CDR3 contains 15 residues. Trimming stripped 0 bases from V and 2 bases from J, with 10 bases between. The CDR3 sequence is CASSQDGGFNTEAFF. CDR3 coding DNA: TGCGCCAGCAGCCAAGACGGAGGGTTTAACACTGAAGCTTTCTTT.

This clone was detected only a few times. This rearrangement joins TRBV30 to TRBJ1-2; D unclear. Germline values: CDR1 GTSNPN, CDR2 SVGIG (reference sequence). CDR3 length: 13 amino acids. V shed 0 bases and J shed 7 bases, with 12 bases lying between them. This CDR3 is CAWSVPWGAGYTF. As DNA, the CDR3 is TGTGCCTGGAGTGTACCTTGGGGAGCTGGCTACACCTTC.

The genes are TRBV18 and TRBJ2-7, with 10 bases that match TRBD2. Per germline, CDR1 KGHSH and CDR2 LQKENI. Trimming took 1 base from V and 6 from J; bases not matched to a gene: 3. This CDR3 has 14 amino acids. In DNA form, the CDR3 reads TGTGCCAGCTCACCACAAGTAGCGGGGGGCGAGCAGTACTTC. It codes for CASSPQVAGGEQYF.

This chain links TRBV4-2 with TRBJ2-7; D call uncertain. CDR1 is LGHNA and CDR2 is YNFKEQ in the germline V gene. CDR3 length: 12 amino acids. V was clipped by 1 base and J by 1 base, with 2 bases between them. Here the CDR3 reads CASSQVSYEQYF. For the CDR3, the DNA is TGTGCCAGCAGCCAAGTATCCTACGAGCAGTACTTC.

In its sample, this clone was seen once. The J gene is TRBJ1-1, the V gene TRBV5-1, with TRBD1 as a possible D gene (5 bases). Trimming pared 3 bases from V and 0 bases from J, leaving 12 bases between. The CDR3 sequence is 15 residues long. Germline V gene lookup returns CDR1 SGHRS and CDR2 YFSETQ. The CDR3 nucleotides read TGCGCCAGCAGCTCGGGACTCAATGTGAACACTGAAGCTTTCTTT. Translating it yields CASSSGLNVNTEAFF.

The chain links TRBV6-5 to TRBJ2-3, with D perhaps TRBD2 (6 bases). The CDR3 has 15 residues. Germline CDR1 MNHEY, CDR2 SVGAGI. V was pared by 5 bases and J by 5 bases, with 17 bases between. In DNA, the CDR3 is TGTGCCAGCAGTACGGGGCGGGGTTTAGGAGATACGCAGTATTTT. Translating it yields CASSTGRGLGDTQYF.

V usage is TRBV7-9 and J usage is TRBJ2-7, with a possible D match to TRBD1 (6 bases). Trimming stripped 5 bases from V and 0 bases from J, with 14 bases between. This CDR3 contains 15 residues. Germline V lookup: CDR1 SEHNR, CDR2 FQNEAQ (reference sequence). The CDR3 protein is CASSPGQLTSYEQYF. The CDR3 DNA reads TGTGCCAGCAGCCCGGGACAACTAACCTCCTACGAGCAGTACTTC.

To note about this clone: This CDR3 fails to terminate in the conserved phenylalanine or tryptophan, so it likely reflects a read error. The limits of the CDR3 on the DNA are not certain, so only TCRdb's listed CDR3 is given. J is TRBJ2-7 and V is TRBV5-4; TRBD2, the table's D call, lacks a check against the DNA. Termini included, the CDR3 measures 14 amino acids. The germline V gene encodes CDR1 SGHNT and CDR2 YYREEE (reference sequence). The CDR3 protein is CASSYAGTSGPSRI.

This clone was detected once. V gene TRBV6-6 combines with J gene TRBJ2-2; D remains unclear. Deletions cut 6 bases from V and 6 bases from J, with 14 bases between. This CDR3 has 14 residues. CDR1 and CDR2 from the germline V gene are MNHNY and SVGAGI (reference sequence). The CDR3 DNA reads TGTGCCAGCAGACCCAATCACAGTGCCGGGGAGCTGTTTTTT. Translation: CASRPNHSAGELFF.

This chain links TRBV30 with TRBJ2-3; maybe TRBD2 (7 bases). This CDR3 comprises 17 residues. The V end was cut by 5 bases, the J end by 3 bases, with 24 bases between. From germline, CDR1 is GTSNPN and CDR2 SVGIG (reference sequence). The DNA for the CDR3 is TGTGCCTGGGGGGGCGGTGGCGGGAGACCGGGGACAGATACGCAGTATTTT. As protein: CAWGGGGGRPGTDTQYF.

The chain links TRBV12-5 to TRBJ2-7, with a tentative D call TRBD1 (6 bases). The CDR3 has 12 residues. The V end was cut by 8 bases, the J end by 3 bases, with 11 bases between. Germline CDR1 reads LGHNT; CDR2 reads FRNRAP. CDR3 residues: CASSGQNYEQYF. For the CDR3, the DNA is TGTGCTAGTTCAGGACAGAACTACGAGCAGTACTTC.

The chain uses TRBV15 and TRBJ1-1, with 8 bases identical to TRBD1. Germline CDR1 LNHNV, CDR2 YYDKDF (reference sequence). J was trimmed by 8 bases and V by 0 bases; bases with no gene match: 5. The CDR3 spans 14 residues. Written as DNA, the CDR3 is TGTGCCACCAGCAGAGATTTGGACAGGGTGGAAGCTTTCTTT. Its translation is CATSRDLDRVEAFF.

Comments on this clone: Other nucleotide sequences in the sample specify the same CDR3. The genes are TRBV23-1 and TRBJ1-2, with TRBD1 as a possible D gene (5 bases). TRBV23-1 has ORF status, its function being uncertain. V gave up 2 bases and J gave up 8 bases, with 18 bases separating them. The CDR3 contains 15 residues. The CDR3 protein is CASSQPASLGHGYTF. The CDR3 DNA sequence: TGCGCCAGCAGTCAACCGGCTTCTTTGGGGCACGGCTACACCTTC.

The chain's CDR3 is CASRPRGSVYEQYF. CDR3 nucleotide sequence: TGTGCCAGCAGACCCAGGGGATCGGTCTACGAGCAGTACTTC. The chain couples TRBV7-9 to TRBJ2-5; D may be TRBD1 (6 bases). The J call may be in error: the DNA end matches TRBJ2-7 better. Germline V gene sequence: CDR1 SEHNR, CDR2 FQNEAQ (reference sequence). CDR3 size: 14 residues.

This chain joins TRBV5-1 and TRBJ1-6; D is perhaps TRBD1 (5 bases). Trimming took 1 base from V and 4 from J, leaving 9 bases between them. This CDR3 contains 15 residues. CDR1 is SGHRS, CDR2 YFSETQ, per germline. In DNA, the CDR3 is TGCGCCAGCAGCTTGTCAGGGCAGTATAATTCACCCCTCCACTTT. Its protein is CASSLSGQYNSPLHF.

This clone came up a few times. The V gene is TRBV18, the J gene TRBJ1-1, with D unresolved. Germline loops: CDR1 KGHSH, CDR2 LQKENI. The CDR3 extends over 14 amino acids. The V and J ends lost 2 bases and 3 bases respectively, with 10 bases between them. The CDR3 sequence is CASSPGLEDTEAFF. The CDR3 DNA is TGTGCCAGCTCACCAGGCCTTGAGGACACTGAAGCTTTCTTT. The full variable domain, its missing parts supplied by reference TRBV18 and TRBJ1-1, is NAGVMQNPRHLVRRRGQEARLRCSPMKGHSHVYWYRQLPEEGLKFMVYLQKENIIDESGMPKERFSAEFPKEGPSILRIQQVVRGDSAAYFCASSPGLEDTEAFFGQGTRLTVV.

The chain is built from TRBV6-5 and TRBJ1-4; 7 bases align to TRBD1. V lost 5 bases to trimming and J lost 8 bases; unmatched junction nucleotides: 11. This CDR3 region has 15 residues. Germline values: CDR1 MNHEY, CDR2 SVGAGI. DNA for the CDR3: TGTGCCAGCAGTCCCGGGACAGTAGTTCGAGAAAAACTGTTTTTT. Its protein is CASSPGTVVREKLFF.

The genes are TRBV7-9 and TRBJ2-5; 15 nucleotides align to TRBD2. The end of the DNA is better explained by TRBJ2-7, so the J call may be wrong. This CDR3 comprises 16 residues. The germline V gene has CDR1 SEHNR and CDR2 FQNEAQ (reference sequence). This CDR3 is CASSPGLAGGPGEQYF. CDR3 bases: TGTGCCAGCAGCCCCGGACTAGCGGGGGGGCCGGGCGAGCAGTACTTC.

This sequence joins TRBV7-2 and TRBJ2-2; 11 nucleotides match TRBD2. The ends lost 7 bases at V and 1 base at J; junction bases unmatched: 2. The CDR3 is 15 amino acids. Germline assignment: CDR1 SGHTA and CDR2 FQGNSA. The CDR3 protein is CASNLAGGNTGELFF. CDR3 nucleotide sequence: TGTGCCAGCAACCTAGCGGGGGGGAACACCGGGGAGCTGTTTTTT.

The chain joins TRBV7-2 to TRBJ2-7; 9 bases line up with TRBD2. The V gene's germline CDR1 is SGHTA and CDR2 FQGNSA. The CDR3 has 16 amino acids. The V gene end was trimmed by 1 base and the J gene end by 1 base; junction bases not matched to a gene: 5. The CDR3 DNA reads TGTGCCAGCAGCTTAGAAGCGGGGGGCCGGTCCTACGAGCAGTACTTC. As protein: CASSLEAGGRSYEQYF.

The chain recombines TRBV5-1 with TRBJ2-7; 7 nucleotides line up with TRBD1. Germline V lookup: CDR1 SGHRS, CDR2 YFSETQ. The CDR3 is made up of 15 amino acids. Trimming at V came to 1 base and at J to 2 bases, leaving 6 bases not matched to a gene. CDR3 protein: CASSLRTGGPYEQYF. CDR3 DNA sequence: TGCGCCAGCAGCTTGAGGACAGGTGGACCCTACGAGCAGTACTTC.

The chain couples TRBV29-1 to TRBJ2-1; TRBD2 aligns across 13 bases. Unmatched junction bases numbered 3, after V lost 4 bases and J lost 6 bases. The CDR3 runs 14 residues. Per germline, CDR1 SQVTM and CDR2 ANQGSEA. CDR3 DNA sequence: TGCAGCGTTGGGGGACTAGCGGGATTCAATGAGCAGTTCTTC. Protein product: CSVGGLAGFNEQFF.

This chain uses TRBV5-5 with TRBJ1-1; a weak D match, TRBD1 (6 bases). CDR1 is SGHKS and CDR2 is YYEKEE in the germline V gene (reference sequence). The CDR3 extends over 13 amino acids. V was clipped by 0 bases and J by 11 bases, with 14 bases between them. CDR3 DNA sequence: TGTGCCAGCAGCTTGGGTTATTGGACAGAGGCTTTCTTT. This encodes CASSLGYWTEAFF.